This T cell receptor beta chain stems from a study of shared clonotypes between healthy human individuals. The CDR3 loop spans 16 amino acids. V lost 0 bases to trimming and J lost 5 bases; unmatched junction nucleotides: 4. In germline, CDR1 is SGHRS, CDR2 YFSETQ. This clone occurred a few times. Libraries were prepared by immunoSEQ multiplex PCR; TCRdb keeps only in-frame clonotypes and omits some of them. The sample contains around 990,000 clones, roughly 80% of which appear only once. This receptor was obtained from a man aged 18 to 29 in good health. Some clones in this sample may be carry-over from other donors' samples. Sequences were obtained from memory CD4+ T cells from PBMCs. Specified subset: CD45RA-negative fraction. The chain uses TRBV5-1 and TRBJ2-3, with 12 nucleotides matching TRBD2. Here the CDR3 reads CASSLGLAGVVDTQYF. The CDR3 coding sequence is TGCGCCAGCAGCTTGGGACTAGCGGGAGTTGTAGATACGCAGTATTTT.